This TCR beta chain is drawn from a study of T cells in localized non-small cell lung cancer. Study-level findings and limits: For the top 100 tumor clones, a median about 50 also appeared in adjacent lung.

Germline assignment: CDR1 MNHEY and CDR2 SVGAGI. The CDR3 runs 15 residues. V lost 6 bases, J lost 0 bases, and 12 bases lay in between. Repertoires were generated with immunoSEQ multiplex PCR, while TCRdb's copy carries only in-frame clones and drops some. Here the sample spans 19,000 or so clones, around 90% being singletons. Comment on this clone: What it binds is unknown.

V is TRBV6-5 and J is TRBJ1-5, with D possibly being TRBD1 (5 bases). The receptor was derived from a male donor aged 60 or older with stage II lung adenocarcinoma. This specimen was peripheral blood mononuclear cells, taken before any cancer treatment. The CDR3 DNA is TGTGCCAGCAGAAGACAGCGAAATAGCAATCAGCCCCAGCATTTT. It is translated as CASRRQRNSNQPQHF.